The clone carrying this T cell receptor beta chain was counted between two and nine times. The target antigen is unknown. The data stem from a study of human T cells and chemical hapten exposure. Looking at the study overall: Across its approximately 25 weeks, the study gave patients weekly diphenylcyclopropenone doses to the scalp. Study conclusions and caveats: Following DPC sensitization, TCRs present above 1 in 1000 frequency showed no change. The donor cohort had alopecia, so its immune response may not match that of healthy people.

The CDR3 spans 14 residues. The V and J ends lost 6 bases and 4 bases respectively, with 16 bases between them. Germline CDR1 reads MDHEN; CDR2 reads SYDVKM. TCRdb called the RACE reads again in MiXCR, with one record for every CDR3 protein. Seen here are over 70,000 distinct CDR3 sequences, approximately 14% observed once, and the top ten hold approximately 4.6%. Time point in this sample: pre-sensitization, week 0. Treatment defined: therapeutic diphenylcyclopropenone sensitization with weekly scalp DPC. The chain recombines TRBV28 with TRBJ2-7; D call uncertain. This receptor was identified in a woman between 45 and 65 years old with alopecia areata. Some clones in this sample may be carry-over from other donors' samples. This specimen consisted of whole blood, obtained in connection with sensitization to the hapten diphenylcyclopropenone (DPC). This CDR3 reads CASSPQVPPYEQYF. The CDR3, as DNA: TGTGCCAGCAGCCCCCAGGTCCCGCCGTACGAGCAGTACTTC.